These T cell receptor beta chains were read from a single sample in a study of T cell changes during pregnancy in multiple sclerosis. TCRdb's copy holds only in-frame clones and misses some; the assay was immunoSEQ multiplex PCR. This table has 75,000 to 95,000 clones, nearly 95% appearing once. The starting material was CD4+ T cells from peripheral blood mononuclear cells, obtained after pregnancy. All receptors come from a female donor with multiple sclerosis, enrolled in a pregnancy study. CDR3s include the opening cysteine and the closing phenylalanine or tryptophan.

>TRBV11-1|TRBJ1-4
CASSSPGQPNEKLFF
>TRBV7-2|TRBJ1-5
CASSYPGGYQPQHF
>TRBV19|TRBJ2-7
CASSIREGGYEQYF
>TRBV7-8|TRBJ1-4
CASSPPGQGNYGEKLFF
>TRBV7-3|TRBJ2-5
CASSPRDKETQYF
>TRBV19|TRBJ2-7
CASSDRTRRPYEQYF
>TRBV30|TRBJ2-6
CAWRASGANVLTF
>TRBV7-2|TRBJ2-7
CASSRLTGTSLRSSYEQYF
>TRBV9|TRBJ2-1
CASSLRNEQFF
>TRBV7-8|TRBJ1-5
CASSLPGGGQISNQPQHF
>TRBV7-2|TRBJ2-1
CASRRRTSGNFNEQFF
>TRBV7-2|TRBJ2-2
CASRPGTSGTGELFF
>TRBV27|TRBJ2-1
CASSLEGGRHGNEQFF
>TRBV7-3|TRBJ1-4
CASSLTGGQGEKLFF
>TRBV28|TRBJ1-5
CASSPRQGLGGSNQPQHF
>TRBV4-2|TRBJ2-7
CASSQESGDEQYF
>TRBV27|TRBJ2-7
CASSPRFRSKREGQYEQYF
>TRBV5-4|TRBJ2-7
CASSLGSGGPYEQYF
>TRBV7-8|TRBJ1-5
CASSSVSRDSNQPQHF
>TRBV19|TRBJ1-3
CASTRTGGGNTIYF
>TRBV7-2|TRBJ2-7
CASSFLPRLASYEQYF
>TRBV7-9|TRBJ2-1
CASSINEQFF
>TRBV5-8|TRBJ2-5
CASSLWEDWRTQYF
>TRBV19|TRBJ1-4
CASSKTGIAEKLFF
>TRBV2|TRBJ2-6
CARTGAGANVLTF
>TRBV7-9|TRBJ2-1
CASSFSGLAGDEQFF
>TRBV30|TRBJ2-7
CAWSAGTSTYEQYF
>TRBV5-5|TRBJ1-2
CASSWDGQGGGYTF
>TRBV2|TRBJ2-3
CASSRDSTTDTQYF
>TRBV11-2|TRBJ2-3
CASSLLLVGGADTQYF
>TRBV7-9|TRBJ2-1
CASSPTSGYYNEQFF
>TRBV15|TRBJ2-7
CATSRDRVYEQYF
>TRBV25-1|TRBJ2-3
CASSESSGTSEKDTQYF
>TRBV27|TRBJ2-2
CASSPPQLAGEVGELFF
>TRBV28|TRBJ1-2
CASSLSLLGQHYGYTF
>TRBV7-2|TRBJ2-7
CASSTRGGYEQYF
>TRBV5-1|TRBJ2-1
CASSRGGTGAYNEQFF
>TRBV14|TRBJ2-2
CASSQGLPGTGELFF
>TRBV27|TRBJ2-5
CASSSRGDWGTQYF
>TRBV10-3|TRBJ2-7
CAISEQLRGKSYEQYF
>TRBV2|TRBJ2-6
CASKVGAGLAGANVLTF
>TRBV28|TRBJ1-1
CASSTPRRQNTEAFF